This record concerns one T cell receptor beta chain sequence. The target antigen is unknown. The study ran its PCR with 60 Vbeta and 13 Jbeta primers. Generated by immunoSEQ multiplex PCR, the TCRdb table keeps only in-frame clones and is missing some. The table has about 150,000 clones, about three quarters seen once. Germline V gene sequence: CDR1 SNHLY, CDR2 FYNNEI. The V gene end was trimmed by 6 bases and the J gene end by 6 bases; junction bases not matched to a gene: 10. CDR3 length equals 14 residues. These data come from a study of cytomegalovirus exposure and HLA in healthy donors. In the study overall: The early release's HLA-typed donors yielded tens of millions of unique TCRs. Findings and limits, study-wide: Fewer N-insertions than the roughly 600-donor mean were reportedly shown by an Asian-associated ancestry cluster in a later analysis. Analyses of presence/absence relied on an assumption of roughly uniform sequencing depth across donors.

V and J are TRBV2 and TRBJ1-1, with TRBD1 matching 7 bases. The clonotype comes from a woman in her 30s in good health and CMV-seronegative. The sample comprised PBMCs. The CDR3 spells CASRITGEFAEAFF. The DNA for the CDR3 is TGTGCCAGCAGGATTACAGGGGAATTCGCTGAAGCTTTCTTT. Full variable domain (remainder filled in from reference TRBV2 and TRBJ1-1): EPEVTQTPSHQVTQMGQEVILRCVPISNHLYFYWYRQILGQKVEFLVSFYNNEISEKSEIFDDQFSVERPDGSNFTLKIRSTKLEDSAMYFCASRITGEFAEAFFGQGTRLTVV.